Listed below are T cell receptor beta chains from one sample, sequenced in a study of T cell responses to AZD1222 COVID-19 vaccine. Generated by immunoSEQ multiplex PCR, the TCRdb table keeps only in-frame clones and is missing some. The sample has over 110,000 clones, 90% to 95% seen once. This specimen was peripheral blood, taken after recovery from COVID-19. These receptors all come from an adult who had recovered from COVID-19. CDR3s include the opening cysteine and the closing phenylalanine or tryptophan. The order of the fields is V gene, J gene, CDR3 length, clone size, D gene, CDR3 DNA, CDR3 protein. D genes are given only for firm matches. Clone size is stated in some rows and not others, as once, few, many or a class when expanded.

>TRBV4-1|TRBJ2-1|15|.|TRBD2
TGCGCCAGCAGCTCCGGGACTAGCGGGAGTAATGAGCAGTTCTTC
CASSSGTSGSNEQFF
>TRBV12-5|TRBJ2-7|14|.|.
TGTGCTAGTAGTGCGGGACCCCCGCGGACCGAGCAGTACTTC
CASSAGPPRTEQYF
>TRBV5-1|TRBJ2-3|14|.|.
TGCGCCAGCAGCTTGGACAGGGGAGGAGATACGCAGTATTTT
CASSLDRGGDTQYF
>TRBV18|TRBJ2-5|12|.|.
TGTGCCAGCTCACCGAACCAAGAGACCCAGTACTTC
CASSPNQETQYF
>TRBV5-4|TRBJ2-1|14|.|TRBD2
TGTGCCAGCAGCGTAGGACTAGCGGGATATGAGCAGTTCTTC
CASSVGLAGYEQFF
>TRBV19|TRBJ1-1|18|.|TRBD1
TGTGCCAGTAGTATCCGGACAGGGGGCGGCGTACCCTACACTGAAGCTTTCTTT
CASSIRTGGGVPYTEAFF
>TRBV5-8|TRBJ1-3|15|once|TRBD1
TGTGCCAGCAGCTTGTTTGGACAGGGGGCAAACACCATATATTTT
CASSLFGQGANTIYF
>TRBV28|TRBJ1-2|13|.|.
TGTGCCAGCATTGGGGGGCTCAGCTATGGCTACACCTTC
CASIGGLSYGYTF
>TRBV6-1|TRBJ2-7|11|.|.
TGTGCCAGCAGTGAAATATACGAGCAGTACTTC
CASSEIYEQYF
>TRBV7-3|TRBJ2-2|15|once|.
TGTGCCAGCAGCTTAGGGCAGGCGAACACCGGGGAGCTGTTTTTT
CASSLGQANTGELFF
>TRBV14|TRBJ1-6|15|.|.
TGTGCCAGCAGCCCCCCCGGGTTCTATAATTCACCCCTCCACTTT
CASSPPGFYNSPLHF
>TRBV29-1|TRBJ1-1|10|.|.
TGCAGCGGGGCGAACACTGAAGCTTTCTTT
CSGANTEAFF
>TRBV6-5|TRBJ1-1|12|.|.
TGTGCCAGCTTTCGGGGAAACACTGAAGCTTTCTTT
CASFRGNTEAFF
>TRBV24-1|TRBJ2-5|15|.|.
TGTGCCACCAGTGATTTGAGGACTCCGGGCGGGACCCAGTACTTC
CATSDLRTPGGTQYF
>TRBV5-4|TRBJ1-2|15|.|.
TGTGCCAGCAACCCAGAACCGGGTAGGAACTATGGCTACACCTTC
CASNPEPGRNYGYTF
>TRBV5-4|TRBJ2-5|15|.|.
TGTGCCAGCAGCTTGGCGTCAGACCTCCGGGGGACCCAGTACTTC
CASSLASDLRGTQYF
>TRBV15|TRBJ2-7|15|.|.
TGTGCCACCAGCCGGGCGGCAGGGAATTCCTACGAGCAGTACTTC
CATSRAAGNSYEQYF
>TRBV12-5|TRBJ2-1|15|.|TRBD2
TGTGCTAGTGCCCAGGAGCGGGGAGGAGGGGATGAGCAGTTCTTC
CASAQERGGGDEQFF
>TRBV5-1|TRBJ2-7|15|.|.
TGCGCCAGCAGCTGGGGAGGGGGGCAGGCCTACGAGCAGTACTTC
CASSWGGGQAYEQYF